These 25 T cell receptor beta chains were all obtained from the same sample, sequenced in a study of blood T cell repertoires in COVID-19. Here immunoSEQ multiplex PCR was the method, and the copy in TCRdb shows in-frame clones only, minus some. The sample consists of roughly 29,000 clones, approximately 88% of them appearing once. The sequenced sample was peripheral blood. The receptors derive from a man at least 80 years old with active COVID-19.

The genes are TRBV2 and TRBJ2-6; the D gene is possibly TRBD2 (5 bases). The V gene lost 2 bases and the J gene lost 0 bases, with 8 bases spanning the gap. This CDR3 is built from 16 residues. The germline V gene encodes CDR1 SNHLY and CDR2 FYNNEI. CDR3 region: CASSEPRGSGANVLTF. The CDR3 region has the DNA TGTGCCAGCAGTGAACCTCGGGGCTCTGGGGCCAACGTCCTGACTTTC.

The gene calls are TRBV5-1 and TRBJ1-4; the D gene is possibly TRBD1 (6 bases). The V end was cut by 3 bases, the J end by 8 bases, with 14 bases between. The CDR3 runs to 14 residues. The V gene's germline CDR1 is SGHRS and CDR2 YFSETQ. The CDR3: CASSSRQVGEKLFF. The CDR3 nucleotides read TGCGCCAGCAGCTCGAGACAGGTCGGAGAAAAACTGTTTTTT.

The chain employs TRBV19 and TRBJ1-1; D is unclear. The CDR3 totals 14 residues. Germline CDR1 and CDR2: LNHDA and SQIVND (reference sequence). Trimming cost V 4 bases and J 3 bases, with 12 bases left between them. The CDR3 nucleotides are TGTGCCAGTAGTAAGGAAAACAGATACACTGAAGCTTTCTTT. This gives the protein CASSKENRYTEAFF. The whole variable domain, remainder taken from reference TRBV19 and TRBJ1-1, is DGGITQSPKYLFRKEGQNVTLSCEQNLNHDAMYWYRQDPGQGLRLIYYSQIVNDFQKGDIAEGYSVSREKKESFPLTVTSAQKNPTAFYLCASSKENRYTEAFFGQGTRLTVV.

Written as DNA, the CDR3 is TGTGCCAGCAGCAACGGGACTAGCGGGGGAAATCCCAGCAATGAGCAGTTCTTC. This translates into CASSNGTSGGNPSNEQFF. The gene calls are TRBV21-1 and TRBJ2-1; the tabulated D call, TRBD2, remains unverified against the DNA. TRBV21-1 is a listed pseudogene. This CDR3 is 18 amino acids long.

This chain uses TRBV5-6 with TRBJ1-2, with D maybe TRBD1 (5 bases). This CDR3 is 12 amino acids long. The germline gives CDR1 SGHDT, CDR2 YYEEEE. V was trimmed by 4 bases and J by 8 bases, leaving 12 bases between them. The CDR3: CASSQQGFGYTF. The CDR3 DNA reads as TGTGCCAGCAGCCAGCAGGGTTTCGGCTACACCTTC.

The chain combines TRBV18 with TRBJ2-2; the D gene is possibly TRBD1 (5 bases). The V end was cut by 8 bases, the J end by 5 bases, with 18 bases between. CDR1 is KGHSH, CDR2 LQKENI, per germline. This CDR3 has 15 residues. CDR3 region: CASRKTDRWTGELFF. The DNA for the CDR3 is TGTGCCAGCCGTAAGACCGACAGATGGACCGGGGAGCTGTTTTTT.

The chain joins TRBV12-3 or TRBV12-4 to TRBJ1-2, with 8 bases aligning to TRBD1. With 5 bases clipped from V and 8 bases from J, the junction kept 7 bases outside the gene matches. The length of the CDR3 is 13 residues. CDR3 DNA: TGTGCCAGCAGTAACAGGACAGGGCGAGGCTACACCTTC. It codes for CASSNRTGRGYTF.

This chain connects TRBV6-5 to TRBJ2-3, with TRBD1 identical over 7 bases. CDR3 length: 15 amino acids. Looked up from germline, CDR1 is MNHEY and CDR2 is SVGAGI. J was trimmed by 7 bases and V by 6 bases; bases with no gene match: 13. The CDR3 region is CASSRDPTGIYTQYF. In nucleotides, the CDR3 is TGTGCCAGCAGCCGCGACCCGACAGGGATTTATACGCAGTATTTT.

The V and J genes are TRBV19 and TRBJ1-5; 7 bases map to TRBD1. Trimming cost V 7 bases and J 5 bases; bases outside gene matches: 8. Germline loops: CDR1 LNHDA, CDR2 SQIVND (reference sequence). The CDR3 spans 14 residues. DNA of the CDR3: TGTGCCAGTATGTTTGGGCAGGGGGATCAGCCCCAGCATTTT. Residues: CASMFGQGDQPQHF.

About this clone: This sample also contains other DNA sequences that code for the same CDR3. This rearrangement joins TRBV5-1 to TRBJ2-7, with 9 nucleotides matching TRBD2. Germline V gene data show CDR1 as SGHRS and CDR2 as YFSETQ. J lost 1 base, V lost 2 bases, and 1 base had no gene match. The CDR3 is made up of 14 amino acids. The CDR3 loop reads CASSLAGGSYEQYF. The DNA of the CDR3 is TGCGCCAGCAGCTTAGCGGGGGGTTCCTACGAGCAGTACTTC.

The V gene is TRBV5-1, the J gene TRBJ2-5, with 7 bases aligning to TRBD2. Germline CDR1 reads SGHRS; CDR2 reads YFSETQ. The CDR3 covers 13 residues. V gave up 5 bases and J gave up 5 bases; unmatched junction bases: 6. This chain's CDR3 is CASSSGLGETQYF. CDR3 DNA sequence: TGCGCCAGCAGTTCCGGACTAGGCGAGACCCAGTACTTC.

This rearrangement joins TRBV7-9 to TRBJ1-2; a possible D gene is TRBD1 (5 bases). Between the trimmed V and J ends, which lost 1 base and 7 bases, there was a span of 13 bases. The CDR3 is 14 residues long. Germline CDR1 reads SEHNR; CDR2 reads FQNEAQ (reference sequence). CDR3 bases: TGTGCCAGCAGCTTAGACCTCAGGGCTGGTGGCTACACCTTC. This translates into CASSLDLRAGGYTF.

The rearrangement joins TRBV7-2 to TRBJ2-1; 12 positions match TRBD2. Germline V gene data show CDR1 as SGHTA and CDR2 as FQGNSA. The CDR3 runs 14 residues. V was pared by 2 bases and J by 12 bases, with 5 bases of the junction left unmatched. The CDR3 DNA sequence: TGTGCCAGCAGCTTACTAGCGGGGGGGAAAGGGCAGTTCTTC. It codes for CASSLLAGGKGQFF.

The V call is TRBV5-3, the J call TRBJ2-1; 12 bases are shared with TRBD2. TRBV5-3 is treated as an ORF (open reading frame) with a function not yet certain. CDR3 length: 19 amino acids. Trimming removed 3 bases from V and 3 bases from J; junction bases left unmatched: 13. The CDR3 spells CARSSQDRLAGAFYNEQFF. In nucleotides, the CDR3 is TGTGCCAGAAGCTCCCAGGACCGACTAGCGGGGGCCTTCTACAATGAGCAGTTCTTC.

V usage is TRBV30 and J usage is TRBJ2-1, with D uncertain. CDR1 is GTSNPN, CDR2 SVGIG, per germline (reference sequence). The CDR3 extends over 12 amino acids. V was clipped by 0 bases and J by 4 bases, with 4 bases between them. DNA for the CDR3: TGTGCCTGGAGTGTACTATACAATGAGCAGTTCTTC. Protein sequence: CAWSVLYNEQFF.

V and J are TRBV7-9 and TRBJ2-3, with TRBD1 as a possible D gene (6 bases). Looked up from germline, CDR1 is SEHNR and CDR2 is FQNEAQ (reference sequence). The CDR3 loop spans 16 amino acids. V was cut by 5 bases and J by 1 base, with 16 bases left in between. The CDR3 protein is CASSQPGTKRTDTQYF. The DNA of the CDR3 is TGTGCCAGCAGCCAACCCGGGACAAAACGCACAGATACGCAGTATTTT.

The chain uses TRBV5-1 and TRBJ1-4; 11 positions match TRBD1. V gave up 0 bases and J gave up 12 bases; unmatched junction bases: 4. The CDR3 covers 14 residues. Germline CDR1 SGHRS, CDR2 YFSETQ. The CDR3 sequence is CASSLGTGGEELFF. DNA of the CDR3: TGCGCCAGCAGCTTGGGGACAGGGGGCGAGGAACTGTTTTTT.

The table lists this clone with a few counts. The chain uses TRBV20-1 and TRBJ2-3; 8 bases map to TRBD2. V gave up 4 bases and J gave up 3 bases; unmatched junction bases: 9. Germline CDR1 is DFQATT and CDR2 is SNEGSKA (reference sequence). This CDR3 has 15 residues. CDR3 protein: CSAIEGAGATDTQYF. The CDR3 nucleotides read TGCAGTGCTATTGAAGGAGCGGGGGCAACAGATACGCAGTATTTT.

The chain has TRBV2 and TRBJ2-2, with a weak D call TRBD1 (5 bases). The CDR3 covers 14 residues. The V end was cut by 8 bases, the J end by 2 bases, with 12 bases between. The germline V gene has CDR1 SNHLY and CDR2 FYNNEI. The CDR3 protein is CASCRQINTGELFF. The CDR3, as DNA: TGTGCCAGCTGCAGACAGATAAACACCGGGGAGCTGTTTTTT. Full variable domain (missing parts from reference TRBV2 and TRBJ2-2): EPEVTQTPSHQVTQMGQEVILRCVPISNHLYFYWYRQILGQKVEFLVSFYNNEISEKSEIFDDQFSVERPDGSNFTLKIRSTKLEDSAMYFCASCRQINTGELFFGEGSRLTVL.

The V gene is TRBV6-5, the J gene TRBJ2-3; D may be TRBD1 (6 bases). The CDR3 spans 12 residues. Germline V lookup: CDR1 MNHEY, CDR2 SVGAGI. V dropped 8 bases and J dropped 8 bases, with 14 bases sitting between them. The CDR3 nucleotides are TGTGCCAGCCGGACTGACAGGCTTACGCAGTATTTT. It yields the protein CASRTDRLTQYF.

This chain joins TRBV7-9 and TRBJ2-3; perhaps TRBD2 as D (6 bases). CDR1 SEHNR and CDR2 FQNEAQ come from the germline V gene (reference sequence). The ends were cut back, 5 bases at V and 8 bases at J, with 23 bases in the middle. The CDR3 extends over 16 amino acids. The CDR3 protein is CASSAPGLPKQVTQYF. As DNA, the CDR3 is TGTGCCAGCAGCGCCCCGGGACTCCCCAAGCAAGTTACGCAGTATTTT.

The chain recombines TRBV6-6 with TRBJ2-2; 7 bases agree with TRBD1. V was pared by 11 bases and J by 2 bases, with 8 bases of the junction left unmatched. The germline gives CDR1 MNHNY, CDR2 SVGAGI (reference sequence). This CDR3 is built from 14 residues. The CDR3 spells CAASGTVNTGELFF. DNA for the CDR3: TGTGCCGCGTCCGGGACAGTAAACACCGGGGAGCTGTTTTTT.

The chain recombines TRBV19 with TRBJ1-2; D may be TRBD1 (5 bases). Per germline, CDR1 LNHDA and CDR2 SQIVND (reference sequence). This CDR3 contains 12 residues. Trimming removed 1 base from V and 6 bases from J, with 6 bases in between. The DNA of the CDR3 is TGTGCCAGTAGTATAGGGGGCAATGGCTACACCTTC. Encoded protein: CASSIGGNGYTF.

Only one count was recorded for this clone. V gene TRBV9 combines with J gene TRBJ1-3, with 7 bases fitting TRBD1. Trimming cost V 3 bases and J 9 bases; bases outside gene matches: 15. This CDR3 comprises 16 residues. The germline gives CDR1 SGDLS, CDR2 YYNGEE. CDR3 sequence: CASSAQGGQGSGTIYF. In nucleotides, the CDR3 is TGTGCCAGCAGCGCCCAGGGGGGACAAGGGTCCGGCACCATATATTTT.

V and J are TRBV20-1 and TRBJ2-3; no reliable D call. V lost 3 bases to trimming and J lost 2 bases, with 12 bases between them. The V gene's germline CDR1 is DFQATT and CDR2 SNEGSKA (reference sequence). The CDR3 loop spans 14 amino acids. CDR3 bases: TGCAGTGCTAGTGGCCACTATACCACAGATACGCAGTATTTT. Protein sequence: CSASGHYTTDTQYF.